This T cell receptor (beta chain) stems from a study of blood T cell repertoires in COVID-19. Study details: Sample material is recorded as cDNA or gDNA derived from T cells, B-cell-depleted T cells, or PBMCs.

By frequency in the sample, this clone is medium-sized. V was cut by 6 bases and J by 7 bases, with 13 bases left in between. The CDR3 runs to 13 residues. Authors' data handling: By means of reference gene primer amplification, nucleated cell counts were estimated. Sequencing used immunoSEQ multiplex PCR; TCRdb keeps in-frame clones, though not all of them. For V, J and clone size, that table is used; D and trimming come from the DNA. The sample yields roughly 86,000 clones, 60% to 85% seen once. What was sequenced was peripheral blood. The rearrangement joins TRBV12-3 or TRBV12-4 to TRBJ2-1; no definite D call. The TCR was taken from a man in his fifties or sixties who had recovered from COVID-19. The DNA of the CDR3 is TGTGCCAGCAGCCCTCTAAACCCAAATGAGCAGTTCTTC. Amino acid sequence: CASSPLNPNEQFF.